Presented here are 27 T cell receptor beta chains from one specimen sequenced in a study of PD-L1 blockade in urothelial cancer (dated by TCRdb to about 2017). Library construction relied on the immunoSEQ multiplex PCR assay. The immuneACCESS repertoire file appears here via TCRdb, limited to in-frame rearrangements. These files lack a portion of the clones; in checked studies, under half of the deficit traces to unresolved V genes, and the cause of the others is not known. The sample contains 40,000 or so clones, roughly four fifths of them found a single time. 2.5% to 3% of the sample is taken by the ten largest. Sample: PBMCs, taken around atezolizumab (anti-PD-L1) treatment. The origin of the receptors is a man between 65 and 85 years old with urothelial cancer.

This chain connects TRBV6-6 to TRBJ1-5; D is unresolved. Germline CDR1 MNHNY, CDR2 SVGAGI (reference sequence). The CDR3 consists of 16 residues. Deletions cut 6 bases from V and 0 bases from J, with 15 bases between. The CDR3 region is CASSRFVEVSNQPQHF. The CDR3 region has the DNA TGTGCCAGCAGCCGATTTGTAGAAGTTAGCAATCAGCCCCAGCATTTT.

This sequence joins TRBV15 and TRBJ1-2; no definite D call. V lost 5 bases and J 7 bases, leaving 11 bases between the germline ends. Germline-derived CDR1 and CDR2 are LNHNV and YYDKDF (reference sequence). The CDR3 is 12 residues long. CDR3 in DNA: TGTGCCACCAGCTCGGGTTCGGTTGGCTACACCTTC. It codes for CATSSGSVGYTF. Complete variable domain (other parts from reference TRBV15 and TRBJ1-2): DAMVIQNPRYQVTQFGKPVTLSCSQTLNHNVMYWYQQKSSQAPKLLFHYYDKDFNNEADTPDNFQSRRPNTSFCFLDIRSPGLGDTAMYLCATSSGSVGYTFGSGTRLTVV.

The V gene is TRBV7-2, the J gene TRBJ1-2; D might be TRBD1 (6 bases). Germline V gene lookup returns CDR1 SGHTA and CDR2 FQGNSA. The CDR3 consists of 15 residues. Deletions cut 3 bases from V and 6 bases from J, with 17 bases between. The CDR3 protein is CASSFSTGNTDGYTF. CDR3 bases: TGTGCCAGCAGCTTTTCTACAGGGAACACCGATGGCTACACCTTC.

The chain joins TRBV7-2 to TRBJ2-7, with 9 bases matching TRBD1. Germline lookup yields CDR1 SGHTA and CDR2 FQGNSA. The CDR3 runs 15 residues. J lost 8 bases, V lost 1 base, and 9 bases had no gene match. This CDR3 is CASSLESGTGWQQYF. In DNA, the CDR3 is TGTGCCAGCAGCTTAGAGTCCGGGACAGGGTGGCAGCAGTACTTC.

The J gene is TRBJ2-2, the V gene TRBV5-4, with TRBD1 identical over 7 bases. The ends lost 0 bases at V and 7 bases at J; junction bases unmatched: 6. Germline assignment: CDR1 SGHNT and CDR2 YYREEE (reference sequence). The CDR3 has 15 amino acids. Here the CDR3 reads CASSLGRGMVGELFF. DNA for the CDR3: TGTGCCAGCAGCTTGGGCAGGGGGATGGTCGGGGAGCTGTTTTTT.

The chain combines TRBV5-1 with TRBJ1-1; D ambiguous. From germline, CDR1 is SGHRS and CDR2 YFSETQ. This CDR3 has 18 residues. Trimming pared 3 bases from V and 2 bases from J, leaving 23 bases between. CDR3 sequence reads: CASSSSSPLHILNTEAFF. As DNA, the CDR3 is TGCGCCAGCAGCTCTTCTTCCCCCCTGCACATATTAAACACTGAAGCTTTCTTT.

The chain recombines TRBV19 with TRBJ1-3; 7 bases map to TRBD1. The V segment lost 6 bases and the J segment 6 bases; nucleotides outside the gene matches: 8. The CDR3 contains 14 residues. Per the germline V gene, CDR1 is LNHDA and CDR2 is SQIVND (reference sequence). Here the CDR3 reads CASRSQGLKNTIYF. CDR3 nucleotides: TGTGCCAGTAGATCACAGGGGCTAAAAAACACCATATATTTT. Based on the CDR3 plus reference TRBV19 and TRBJ1-3, the full variable domain is DGGITQSPKYLFRKEGQNVTLSCEQNLNHDAMYWYRQDPGQGLRLIYYSQIVNDFQKGDIAEGYSVSREKKESFPLTVTSAQKNPTAFYLCASRSQGLKNTIYFGEGSWLTVV.

CDR3 bases: TGTGCCAGCAGTGAAAACCCTAGCGGCACAGATACGCAGTATTTT. Amino acid sequence: CASSENPSGTDTQYF. The chain has TRBV6-1 and TRBJ2-3, with TRBD2 as a possible D gene (6 bases). CDR1 is MNHNS, CDR2 SASEGT, per germline. Trimming stripped 2 bases from V and 1 base from J, with 10 bases between. The length of the CDR3 is 15 residues.

V and J are TRBV6-5 and TRBJ1-1, with 9 bases that match TRBD1. Trimming at V came to 2 bases and at J to 5 bases, leaving 0 bases not matched to a gene. Per the germline V gene, CDR1 is MNHEY and CDR2 is SVGAGI. The CDR3 is 13 amino acids. The CDR3 reads CASSYGQGTEAFF. DNA for the CDR3: TGTGCCAGCAGTTACGGACAGGGGACTGAAGCTTTCTTT.

The genes are TRBV19 and TRBJ2-1, with 7 bases that match TRBD2. Germline assignment: CDR1 LNHDA and CDR2 SQIVND (reference sequence). The V and J ends lost 1 base and 4 bases, in that order; junction bases with no gene match: 4. There are 15 residues in the CDR3. The CDR3 here is CASSIGGTKYNEQFF. As DNA, the CDR3 is TGTGCCAGTAGTATAGGAGGGACTAAATACAATGAGCAGTTCTTC.

The V call is TRBV5-6, the J call TRBJ2-1; 8 bases align to TRBD2. The CDR3 has 16 residues. J lost 4 bases, V lost 1 base, and 7 bases had no gene match. From germline, CDR1 is SGHDT and CDR2 YYEEEE. CDR3 bases: TGTGCCAGCAGCTTGCTGGGACTAGGAACTTACAATGAGCAGTTCTTC. Translating it yields CASSLLGLGTYNEQFF.

The sample holds a few counts of this clone. This chain connects TRBV27 to TRBJ2-2; D remains ambiguous. Germline values: CDR1 MNHEY, CDR2 SMNVEV (reference sequence). V lost 5 bases and J 3 bases, leaving 19 bases between the germline ends. The CDR3 sequence is 17 residues long. The CDR3 loop reads CASSPTAIYLDTGELFF. The CDR3 DNA follows: TGTGCCAGCAGTCCTACCGCGATCTATTTGGACACCGGGGAGCTGTTTTTT.

This rearrangement joins TRBV13 to TRBJ1-5; TRBD1 might be the D (5 bases). The CDR3 loop spans 15 amino acids. V gave up 0 bases and J gave up 5 bases, with 11 bases separating them. CDR1 PRHDT and CDR2 FYEKMQ come from the germline V gene (reference sequence). The CDR3 nucleotides read TGTGCCAGCAGCTTAGGGGCAGGGCTCCATCAGCCCCAGCATTTT. Its protein product is CASSLGAGLHQPQHF.

The chain joins TRBV5-1 to TRBJ2-7; D unclear. CDR1 is SGHRS and CDR2 is YFSETQ in the germline V gene. The CDR3 sequence is 13 residues long. V was cut by 0 bases and J by 4 bases, with 8 bases left in between. CDR3 in DNA: TGCGCCAGCAGCTTGGGGCAGGTTTACGAGCAGTACTTC. This encodes CASSLGQVYEQYF. Together with reference TRBV5-1 and TRBJ2-7, the CDR3 gives the full variable domain: KAGVTQTPRYLIKTRGQQVTLSCSPISGHRSVSWYQQTPGQGLQFLFEYFSETQRNKGNFPGRFSGRQFSNSRSEMNVSTLELGDSALYLCASSLGQVYEQYFGPGTRLTVT.

In its sample, this clone was seen once. The chain joins TRBV5-1 to TRBJ2-2; 12 nucleotides line up with TRBD2. V dropped 3 bases and J dropped 3; count of bases not matched to a gene: 6. Germline V CDR1 and CDR2: SGHRS, YFSETQ. This CDR3 comprises 17 residues. CDR3 amino acids: CASSSLTSGSYTGELFF. The CDR3 nucleotides read TGCGCCAGCAGCTCGCTGACTAGCGGGAGTTACACCGGGGAGCTGTTTTTT.

The CDR3 nucleotides read TGTGCCAGCAGGAAGGGGACAGGGGGCCTCTATGGCTACACCTTC. The encoded protein is CASRKGTGGLYGYTF. The rearrangement joins TRBV6-1 to TRBJ1-2; 12 bases match TRBD1. The CDR3 has 15 amino acids. With V trimmed by 6 bases and J by 4 bases, 6 bases remained unmatched. Germline CDR1 and CDR2: MNHNS and SASEGT.

The gene calls are TRBV6-6 and TRBJ2-1, with TRBD2 matching over 8 bases. V lost 1 base to trimming and J lost 8 bases; unmatched junction nucleotides: 4. There are 14 residues in the CDR3. Germline CDR1 and CDR2: MNHNY and SVGAGI (reference sequence). Here the CDR3 DNA reads TGTGCCAGCAGTTACTGGTCGGGGGGGGATGAGCAGTTCTTC. This translates into CASSYWSGGDEQFF.

The chain carries TRBV28 and TRBJ2-7, with D tentatively TRBD1 (5 bases). The CDR3 extends over 12 amino acids. V lost 6 bases to trimming and J lost 4 bases, with 10 bases between them. From germline, CDR1 is MDHEN and CDR2 SYDVKM. The CDR3 bases are TGTGCCAGCAGGACGACAGTTTACGAGCAGTACTTC. As protein: CASRTTVYEQYF.

The CDR3 nucleotides read TGTGCCAGCAGTTACGGCGCAGGGTCATTGCCCCAGCATTTT. Amino acid sequence: CASSYGAGSLPQHF. V and J are TRBV6-6 and TRBJ1-5, with D possibly matching TRBD1 (5 bases). This CDR3 is built from 14 residues. Germline CDR1 reads MNHNY; CDR2 reads SVGAGI (reference sequence). Trimming took off 2 bases at V and 9 bases at J, with 14 bases between the two ends.

This rearrangement joins TRBV4-3 to TRBJ1-1, with D possibly matching TRBD1 (6 bases). Trimming pared 0 bases from V and 6 bases from J, leaving 11 bases between. The CDR3 runs to 14 residues. Germline CDR1 and CDR2: LGHNA and YSLEER. The CDR3 nucleotides are TGCGCCAGCAGCCAAGATTCGGGGGGGCCTGAAGCTTTCTTT. Protein: CASSQDSGGPEAFF.

The CDR3 region is CASSQKGTSGIGEQYF. CDR3 nucleotide sequence: TGTGCCAGCAGTCAAAAAGGGACTAGCGGGATCGGTGAGCAGTACTTC. V and J are TRBV9 and TRBJ2-7; 13 bases line up with TRBD2. This CDR3 contains 16 residues. J lost 7 bases, V lost 5 bases, and 12 bases had no gene match. Germline CDR1 and CDR2: SGDLS and YYNGEE.

This chain joins TRBV5-1 and TRBJ2-2; D unresolved. Germline V gives CDR1 SGHRS, CDR2 YFSETQ. Trimming took 0 bases from V and 0 from J, leaving 6 bases between them. The CDR3 totals 15 residues. The chain's CDR3 is CASSLGSANTGELFF. CDR3 in DNA: TGCGCCAGCAGCTTGGGCAGCGCGAACACCGGGGAGCTGTTTTTT.

CDR3 bases: TGCGCCAGCAGCTTAGCCCTCATGACTAGTCAAGAAGAGACCCAGTACTTC. This sequence encodes CASSLALMTSQEETQYF. The chain joins TRBV5-1 to TRBJ2-5; TRBD2 is a possible D gene (6 bases). Germline CDR1 is SGHRS and CDR2 is YFSETQ. The CDR3 covers 17 residues. The V end was cut by 2 bases, the J end by 3 bases, with 20 bases between.

J is TRBJ1-1 and V is TRBV19; D ambiguous. V was pared by 3 bases and J by 1 base, with 9 bases between. CDR3 length equals 14 residues. CDR1 LNHDA and CDR2 SQIVND come from the germline V gene (reference sequence). CDR3 bases: TGTGCCAGTAGTATCGGTCTTAAGAACACTGAAGCTTTCTTT. Protein sequence: CASSIGLKNTEAFF.

This clone was recorded only once. The chain carries TRBV29-1 and TRBJ2-1; tentatively, D is TRBD1 (8 bases). The V end was cut by 2 bases, the J end by 8 bases, with 16 bases between. The CDR3 is 14 residues long. The V gene's germline CDR1 is SQVTM and CDR2 ANQGSEA. As DNA, the CDR3 is TGCAGCGTTGAAAGAAGCGGGACAGGTGATGAGCAGTTCTTC. This gives the protein CSVERSGTGDEQFF.

The chain recombines TRBV11-2 with TRBJ2-7, with 9 positions matching TRBD1. This CDR3 contains 12 residues. V dropped 8 bases and J dropped 3; count of bases not matched to a gene: 2. Germline CDR1 SGHAT, CDR2 FQNNGV. The CDR3 spells CASGDRDYEQYF. The CDR3 DNA sequence: TGTGCCAGCGGGGACAGGGACTACGAGCAGTACTTC. Together with reference TRBV11-2 and TRBJ2-7, the CDR3 gives the full variable domain: EAGVAQSPRYKIIEKRQSVAFWCNPISGHATLYWYQQILGQGPKLLIQFQNNGVVDDSQLPKDRFSAERLKGVDSTLKIQPAKLEDSAVYLCASGDRDYEQYFGPGTRLTVT.

The chain uses TRBV6-4 and TRBJ2-3; 8 nucleotides align to TRBD2. The CDR3 has 17 residues. V was pared by 1 base and J by 0 bases, with 6 bases of the junction left unmatched. Germline V gene sequence: CDR1 MRHNA, CDR2 SNTAGT. CDR3 bases: TGTGCCAGCAGTGACTGGCCCTCTAGCGGGAGCACAGATACGCAGTATTTT. Its translation is CASSDWPSSGSTDTQYF.